This T cell receptor beta chain derives from a study of shared clonotypes between healthy human individuals. Germline lookup yields CDR1 KGHSY and CDR2 FQNENV. This CDR3 contains 11 residues. Trimming left V 1 base short and J 6 bases short, with 3 bases between. Only in-frame clones appear in the TCRdb table, and some are missing; sequencing was by immunoSEQ multiplex PCR. The data hold around 2.5 million clones, with roughly 93% observed a single time. The sample was naive CD4+ T cells from PBMCs. Subset: CD45RA+ positively selected. The origin of this receptor is a man aged 18 to 35 in good health. Some clones in this sample may be carry-over from other donors' samples. The V call is TRBV16, the J call TRBJ1-1; D gene ambiguous. In DNA, the CDR3 is TGTGCCAGCAGCCAATATTCTGAAGCTTTCTTT. Translated, it gives CASSQYSEAFF.